The 21 T cell receptor beta chains listed next were all sequenced from one sample in a study of beta chain features in type 1 diabetes. Expressed TCRB transcripts were sequenced because the isolated RNA had all been reverse transcribed beforehand. Produced via immunoSEQ multiplex PCR; TCRdb's table is partial and in-frame only. This sample has around 310,000 clones, with 11% found just once. The source material was naive CD4+ T cells from blood. The receptors derive from a woman in her thirties in good health.

This clone has a handful of counts. This chain joins TRBV5-6 and TRBJ2-3, with TRBD2 matching over 14 bases. This CDR3 contains 16 residues. The germline gives CDR1 SGHDT, CDR2 YYEEEE. The J segment lost 5 bases and the V segment lost 4 bases, leaving 6 bases of the junction unmatched. The DNA of the CDR3 is TGTGCCAGCAGCGGGACTAGCGGGAGTAGCCGAGATACGCAGTATTTT. Translation gives CASSGTSGSSRDTQYF.

V gene TRBV11-2 combines with J gene TRBJ2-1; 8 positions match TRBD2. Unmatched junction bases numbered 10, after V lost 5 bases and J lost 4 bases. Looked up from germline, CDR1 is SGHAT and CDR2 is FQNNGV. The CDR3 is 16 residues long. DNA of the CDR3: TGTGCCAGCAGCCCCCAGGGTAGCGGGAAATACAATGAGCAGTTCTTC. It is translated as CASSPQGSGKYNEQFF.

A few counts support this clone. The J gene is TRBJ2-1, the V gene TRBV7-2; perhaps TRBD1 as D (5 bases). There are 16 residues in the CDR3. Germline lookup yields CDR1 SGHTA and CDR2 FQGNSA. V lost 5 bases and J 5 bases, leaving 19 bases between the germline ends. CDR3 DNA: TGTGCCAGCAGCGCACCCGGACGGACACCGAACAATGAGCAGTTCTTC. It specifies CASSAPGRTPNNEQFF.

With regard to this clone: A junction end diverges from the germline sequence, so it may reflect a read error. The chain has TRBV7-2 and TRBJ2-3, with TRBD2 matching 7 bases. From germline, CDR1 is SGHTA and CDR2 FQGNSA. The length of the CDR3 is 16 residues. The DNA of the CDR3 is TGTGCCAGCAGTTTAGTAACCGGGAGGTTGAGAGATACGCAGTATTTT. Translating gives CASSLVTGRLRDTQYF.

At least ten counts were recorded for this clone. The chain carries TRBV9 and TRBJ2-4, with D perhaps matching TRBD1 (7 bases). The germline CDR1 and CDR2 sequences are SGDLS and YYNGEE. The CDR3 is 13 residues long. V lost 2 bases and J 8 bases, leaving 11 bases between the germline ends. This chain's CDR3 is CASSVGRGDIQYF. The DNA for the CDR3 is TGTGCCAGCAGCGTGGGCAGGGGGGACATTCAGTACTTC.

This chain uses TRBV11-2 with TRBJ2-1, with D possibly TRBD1 on 6 matching bases. The CDR3 totals 15 residues. CDR1 SGHAT and CDR2 FQNNGV come from the germline V gene. V shed 5 bases and J shed 7 bases, with 18 bases lying between them. The CDR3 protein is CASSGDKNWWNEQFF. CDR3 in DNA: TGTGCCAGCAGCGGGGACAAAAACTGGTGGAATGAGCAGTTCTTC.

The rearrangement uses TRBV10-3 and TRBJ2-7; 7 bases are shared with TRBD2. Germline V gene data show CDR1 as ENHRY and CDR2 as SYGVKD. CDR3 length equals 15 residues. V shed 8 bases and J 2 bases; nucleotides not matched to a gene: 12. Here the CDR3 DNA reads TGTGCCATCTCAGACCCAGCGGGAATAGCCTACGAGCAGTACTTC. Translating it yields CAISDPAGIAYEQYF.

This clone has just a few counts. V gene TRBV7-2 combines with J gene TRBJ2-1; 14 bases align to TRBD2. This CDR3 is 18 amino acids long. The V and J ends lost 3 bases and 6 bases, in that order; junction bases with no gene match: 10. Germline loops: CDR1 SGHTA, CDR2 FQGNSA. The CDR3 spells CASSFWGTGTSGGNEQFF. The CDR3 region has the DNA TGTGCCAGCAGCTTCTGGGGTACCGGGACTAGCGGGGGCAATGAGCAGTTCTTC.

This chain connects TRBV7-2 to TRBJ1-2, with 7 bases aligning to TRBD1. This CDR3 is 14 amino acids long. Unmatched junction bases numbered 3, after V lost 2 bases and J lost 3 bases. CDR1 SGHTA and CDR2 FQGNSA come from the germline V gene. Written as DNA, the CDR3 is TGTGCCAGCAGCTTAAACAGGGGAGACTATGGCTACACCTTC. Translated, it gives CASSLNRGDYGYTF.

In its sample, this clone was seen a few times. The chain has TRBV5-1 and TRBJ1-4, with 8 bases fitting TRBD1. Germline V gives CDR1 SGHRS, CDR2 YFSETQ. The V gene end was trimmed by 4 bases and the J gene end by 7 bases; junction bases not matched to a gene: 3. This CDR3 contains 13 residues. As DNA, the CDR3 is TGCGCCAGCAGCAAAGACAGGGGTGAAAAACTGTTTTTT. Translated: CASSKDRGEKLFF.

This clone showed up just a few times. The V and J genes are TRBV29-1 and TRBJ2-1, with TRBD2 matching 14 bases. The CDR3 runs to 16 residues. Looked up from germline, CDR1 is SQVTM and CDR2 is ANQGSEA. J gave up 7 bases and V 8 bases, and 13 bases lay outside the gene matches. The CDR3 bases are TGCAGCTCGACAGCTACCGGACTAGCGGGAGGTAATGAGCAGTTCTTC. It yields the protein CSSTATGLAGGNEQFF.

The chain links TRBV18 to TRBJ2-1, with 8 positions matching TRBD2. This CDR3 spans 14 amino acids. Trimming cost V 5 bases and J 7 bases; bases outside gene matches: 7. Germline CDR1 reads KGHSH; CDR2 reads LQKENI. CDR3 in DNA: TGTGCCAGCTCAGAAGCGGGAGTGTTAAATGAGCAGTTCTTC. As protein: CASSEAGVLNEQFF.

This chain joins TRBV2 and TRBJ2-5; 12 bases match TRBD2. There are 19 residues in the CDR3. Unmatched junction bases numbered 10, after V lost 1 base and J lost 1 base. Germline V gives CDR1 SNHLY, CDR2 FYNNEI. CDR3 amino acids: CASSEVASGRALTQETQYF. The CDR3 nucleotides are TGTGCCAGCAGTGAAGTGGCTAGCGGGAGGGCTTTAACCCAAGAGACCCAGTACTTC.

V gene TRBV19 combines with J gene TRBJ2-7; D is possibly TRBD2 (5 bases). Germline CDR1 and CDR2: LNHDA and SQIVND (reference sequence). V was pared by 7 bases and J by 5 bases, with 21 bases between. The CDR3 has 15 residues. The CDR3 protein is CASTSDFYAENEQYF. The CDR3 bases are TGTGCCAGTACCTCGGACTTTTATGCGGAGAACGAGCAGTACTTC.

In this sample, this clone turned up a few times. The same CDR3 is also encoded by other DNA sequences in this sample. In DNA, the CDR3 is TGTGCCTGGAGGACAGGCTACGAGCAGTACTTC. As protein: CAWRTGYEQYF. V gene TRBV30 combines with J gene TRBJ2-7, with D possibly being TRBD1 (6 bases). The length of the CDR3 is 11 residues. V was trimmed by 3 bases and J by 3 bases, leaving 6 bases between them. Germline V gene sequence: CDR1 GTSNPN, CDR2 SVGIG (reference sequence).

This clone was seen more than once but under ten times. The gene calls are TRBV28 and TRBJ2-2, with TRBD1 matching over 9 bases. This CDR3 spans 15 amino acids. Germline-derived CDR1 and CDR2 are MDHEN and SYDVKM. After removal of 6 bases from V and 7 bases from J, the junction contained 9 bases not matched to a gene. The CDR3 coding sequence is TGTGCCAGCAGACCCAGGGGACAGGGACACGGGGAGCTGTTTTTT. Residues: CASRPRGQGHGELFF.

The J gene is TRBJ2-7, the V gene TRBV11-2; D is perhaps TRBD1 (6 bases). The length of the CDR3 is 13 residues. Per the germline V gene, CDR1 is SGHAT and CDR2 is FQNNGV. Trimming took off 4 bases at V and 3 bases at J, with 10 bases between the two ends. The CDR3 reads CASSSGTNYEQYF. The CDR3 DNA follows: TGTGCCAGCAGCTCCGGGACAAACTACGAGCAGTACTTC.

The chain couples TRBV28 to TRBJ1-2; 7 nucleotides align to TRBD1. Germline V lookup: CDR1 MDHEN, CDR2 SYDVKM. V shed 5 bases and J 8 bases; nucleotides not matched to a gene: 17. The CDR3 loop spans 16 amino acids. The CDR3 coding sequence is TGTGCCAGCAGTATCAATCCCCGACCCAGGGGGAACGGCTACACCTTC. Its translation: CASSINPRPRGNGYTF.

CDR3 sequence reads: CASSAAAGDYTF. As DNA, the CDR3 is TGTGCCAGCAGCGCCGCGGCAGGGGACTACACCTTC. The chain recombines TRBV6-5 with TRBJ1-2; D is perhaps TRBD1 (6 bases). The CDR3 is made up of 12 amino acids. Germline CDR1 is MNHEY and CDR2 is SVGAGI. V lost 6 bases and J 10 bases, leaving 15 bases between the germline ends.

The chain joins TRBV7-2 to TRBJ2-3; D possibly corresponds to TRBD1 (7 bases). Trimming stripped 5 bases from V and 2 bases from J, with 14 bases between. The germline V gene has CDR1 SGHTA and CDR2 FQGNSA. The CDR3 has 15 amino acids. The CDR3 bases are TGTGCCAGCAGCGGCGGGACAGCGTCCACAGATACGCAGTATTTT. As protein: CASSGGTASTDTQYF.

This clone was detected a few times. The J gene is TRBJ2-7, the V gene TRBV30; maybe TRBD1 (6 bases). This CDR3 spans 13 amino acids. V gave up 3 bases and J gave up 7 bases, with 16 bases separating them. Germline V gene lookup returns CDR1 GTSNPN and CDR2 SVGIG (reference sequence). Written as DNA, the CDR3 is TGTGCCTGGAGAGAAACAGGGTCGGGGGAGCAGTACTTC. Protein: CAWRETGSGEQYF. Together with reference TRBV30 and TRBJ2-7, the CDR3 gives the full variable domain: SQTIHQWPATLVQPVGSPLSLECTVEGTSNPNLYWYRQAAGRGLQLLFYSVGIGQISSEVPQNLSASRPQDRQFILSSKKLLLSDSGFYLCAWRETGSGEQYFGPGTRLTVT.